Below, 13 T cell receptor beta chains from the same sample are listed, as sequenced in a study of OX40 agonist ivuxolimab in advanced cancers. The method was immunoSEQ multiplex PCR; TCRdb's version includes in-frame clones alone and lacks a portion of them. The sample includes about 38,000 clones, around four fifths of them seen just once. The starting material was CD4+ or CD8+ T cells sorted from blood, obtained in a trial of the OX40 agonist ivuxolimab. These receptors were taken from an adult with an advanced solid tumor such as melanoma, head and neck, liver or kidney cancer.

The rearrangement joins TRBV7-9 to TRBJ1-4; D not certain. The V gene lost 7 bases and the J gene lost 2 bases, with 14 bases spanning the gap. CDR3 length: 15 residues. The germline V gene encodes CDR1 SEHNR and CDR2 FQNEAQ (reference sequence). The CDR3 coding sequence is TGTGCCAGCACCCGAGGGTTTTCCACTAATGAAAAACTGTTTTTT. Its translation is CASTRGFSTNEKLFF.

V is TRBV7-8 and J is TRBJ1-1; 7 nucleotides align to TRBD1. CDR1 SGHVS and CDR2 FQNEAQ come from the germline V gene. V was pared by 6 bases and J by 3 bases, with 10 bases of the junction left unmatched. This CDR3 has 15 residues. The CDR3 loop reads CASSKNFGQDTEAFF. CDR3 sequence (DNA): TGTGCCAGCAGTAAAAATTTTGGACAGGACACTGAAGCTTTCTTT.

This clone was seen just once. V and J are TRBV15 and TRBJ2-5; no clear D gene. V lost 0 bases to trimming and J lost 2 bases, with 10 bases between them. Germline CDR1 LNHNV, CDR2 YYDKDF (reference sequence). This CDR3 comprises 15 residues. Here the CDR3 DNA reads TGTGCCACCAGCAGAGATCTATGGAAGCAAGAGACCCAGTACTTC. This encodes CATSRDLWKQETQYF.

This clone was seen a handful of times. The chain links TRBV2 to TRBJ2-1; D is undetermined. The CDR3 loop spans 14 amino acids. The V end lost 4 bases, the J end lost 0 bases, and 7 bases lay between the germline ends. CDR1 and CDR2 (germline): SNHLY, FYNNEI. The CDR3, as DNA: TGTGCCAGCAGTGTACGCCCCTCCTACAATGAGCAGTTCTTC. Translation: CASSVRPSYNEQFF.

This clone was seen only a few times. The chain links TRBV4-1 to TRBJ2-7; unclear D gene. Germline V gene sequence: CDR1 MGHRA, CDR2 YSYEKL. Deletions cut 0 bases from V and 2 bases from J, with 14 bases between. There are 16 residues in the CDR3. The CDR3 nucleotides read TGCGCCAGCAGCCAAGAGGGAACGGAACCGGCCTACGAGCAGTACTTC. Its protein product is CASSQEGTEPAYEQYF.

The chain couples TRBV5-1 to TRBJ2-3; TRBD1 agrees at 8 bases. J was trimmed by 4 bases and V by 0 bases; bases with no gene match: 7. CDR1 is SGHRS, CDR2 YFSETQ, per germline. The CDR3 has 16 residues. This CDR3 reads CASSLATGTGSDTQYF. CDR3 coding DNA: TGCGCCAGCAGCTTGGCGACAGGGACAGGCTCAGATACGCAGTATTTT.

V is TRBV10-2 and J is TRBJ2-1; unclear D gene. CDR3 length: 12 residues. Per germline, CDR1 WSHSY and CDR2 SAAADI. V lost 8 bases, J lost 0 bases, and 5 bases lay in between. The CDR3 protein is CASASSYNEQFF. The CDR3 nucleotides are TGCGCCAGCGCCAGCTCCTACAATGAGCAGTTCTTC.

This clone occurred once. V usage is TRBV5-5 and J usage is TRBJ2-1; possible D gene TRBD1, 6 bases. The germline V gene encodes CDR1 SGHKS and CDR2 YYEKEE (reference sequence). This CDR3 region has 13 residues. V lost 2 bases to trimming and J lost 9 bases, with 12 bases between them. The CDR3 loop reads CASSLTGRAEQFF. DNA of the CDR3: TGTGCCAGCAGCTTAACAGGGCGTGCTGAGCAGTTCTTC. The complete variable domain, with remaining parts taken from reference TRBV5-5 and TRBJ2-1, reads DAGVTQSPTHLIKTRGQQVTLRCSPISGHKSVSWYQQVLGQGPQFIFQYYEKEERGRGNFPDRFSARQFPNYSSELNVNALLLGDSALYLCASSLTGRAEQFFGPGTRLTVL.

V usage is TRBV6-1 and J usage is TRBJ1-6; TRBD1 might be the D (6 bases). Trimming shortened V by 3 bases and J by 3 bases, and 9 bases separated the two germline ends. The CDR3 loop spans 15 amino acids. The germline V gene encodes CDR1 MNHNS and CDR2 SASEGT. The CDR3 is CASSDTGHYNSPLHF. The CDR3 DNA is TGTGCCAGCAGTGATACAGGGCACTATAATTCACCCCTCCACTTT.

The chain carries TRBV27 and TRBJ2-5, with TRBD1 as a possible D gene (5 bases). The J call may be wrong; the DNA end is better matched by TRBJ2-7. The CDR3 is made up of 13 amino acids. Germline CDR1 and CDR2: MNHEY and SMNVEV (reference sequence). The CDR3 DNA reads TGTGCCAGCAGTTTACAGGGCTCCTACGAGCAGTACTTC. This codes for CASSLQGSYEQYF.

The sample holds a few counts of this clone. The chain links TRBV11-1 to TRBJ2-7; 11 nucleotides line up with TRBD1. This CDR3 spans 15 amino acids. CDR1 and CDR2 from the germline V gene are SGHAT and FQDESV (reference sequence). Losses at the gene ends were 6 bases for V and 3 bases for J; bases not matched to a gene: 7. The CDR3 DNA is TGTGCCAGCAGTCCGACCGGGACAGGGGGCTACGAGCAGTACTTC. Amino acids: CASSPTGTGGYEQYF. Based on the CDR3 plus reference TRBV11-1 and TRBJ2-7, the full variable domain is EAEVAQSPRYKITEKSQAVAFWCDPISGHATLYWYRQILGQGPELLVQFQDESVVDDSQLPKDRFSAERLKGVDSTLKIQPAELGDSAMYLCASSPTGTGGYEQYFGPGTRLTVT.

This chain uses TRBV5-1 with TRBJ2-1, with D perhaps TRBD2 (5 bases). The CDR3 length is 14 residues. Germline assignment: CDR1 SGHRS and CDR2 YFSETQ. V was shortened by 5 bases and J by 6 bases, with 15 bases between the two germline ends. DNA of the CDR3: TGCGCCAGCAGGCCAACACTAGGTGCCAATGAGCAGTTCTTC. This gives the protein CASRPTLGANEQFF.

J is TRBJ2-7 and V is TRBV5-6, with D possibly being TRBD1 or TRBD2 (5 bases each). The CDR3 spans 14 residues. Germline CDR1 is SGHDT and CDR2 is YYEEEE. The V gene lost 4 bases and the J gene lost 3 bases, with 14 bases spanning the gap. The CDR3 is CASSDSGLVYEQYF. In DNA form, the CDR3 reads TGTGCCAGCAGCGATTCGGGGCTTGTCTACGAGCAGTACTTC.